This TCR beta chain was captured in a study of blood T cells in healthy people across ages. Study results and caveats: CMV status of donors was unknown, possibly confounding expanded clonotype changes. Estimated diversity that came from one million T cells was considered an underestimate.

The table lists this clonotype with many counts. Its matching antigen is unknown. Using a J-beta primer mix together with a sample-barcoded 5' primer, a second PCR was run for roughly 6 to 11 cycles. TCRdb re-derived calls from the 5' RACE reads in MiXCR, one entry per CDR3 protein. The table has approximately 880,000 distinct CDR3 sequences, roughly 50% seen once. Trimming left V 4 bases short and J 0 bases short, with 10 bases between. Germline-derived CDR1 and CDR2 are SGHTA and FQGNSA. The length of the CDR3 is 15 residues. The chain combines TRBV7-2 with TRBJ1-5; no firm D call. Sequencing was performed on blood. The origin of this receptor is a man under 40 in good health. The CDR3 spells CASSSTATSNQPQHF. The CDR3 DNA is TGTGCCAGCAGCTCCACAGCGACTAGCAATCAGCCCCAGCATTTT.